Listed below are T cell receptor beta chains from one sample, sequenced in a study of T cells after yellow fever vaccination. TCRdb fed the 5' RACE reads into MiXCR, producing one record per CDR3 protein. The table includes some 220,000 distinct CDR3 sequences, approximately 3% detected once. Sequenced here: CD4+ T cells sorted from PBMCs, sampled 10 days after the yellow fever booster vaccination. The receptor set was obtained from a man aged 18 to 29 who received the YFV17D yellow fever vaccine. Both conserved end residues are part of each CDR3. D genes are given only for firm matches. Clone sizes are given selectively: once, few, many, or a class where the clone is expanded.

abundance: many; len: 15; d_gene: NA; j_gene: TRBJ2-3; v_gene: TRBV7-3; CDR3nt: TGTGCCACGCGGGCAGGTGGGGGTCCTGTCGATACGCAGTATTTT; CDR3aa: CATRAGGGPVDTQYF
abundance: many; len: 16; d_gene: NA; j_gene: TRBJ1-2; v_gene: TRBV4-3; CDR3nt: TGCGCCAGCAGCCAAGAATGGGGAGCAGGATCGCATGGCTACACCTTC; CDR3aa: CASSQEWGAGSHGYTF
abundance: NA; len: 15; d_gene: NA; j_gene: TRBJ2-5; v_gene: TRBV7-3; CDR3nt: TGTGCCAGCAGCAAGACTGGGACGTACCAAGAGACCCAGTACTTC; CDR3aa: CASSKTGTYQETQYF
abundance: few; len: 14; d_gene: TRBD1; j_gene: TRBJ1-3; v_gene: TRBV7-2; CDR3nt: TGTGCCAGCAGCTTAGGGACAGGACGAAACACCATATATTTT; CDR3aa: CASSLGTGRNTIYF
abundance: many; len: 13; d_gene: NA; j_gene: TRBJ1-2; v_gene: TRBV5-4; CDR3nt: TGTGCCAGCAGTCCTACGGGTTATAGTGGCTACACCTTC; CDR3aa: CASSPTGYSGYTF
abundance: many; len: 13; d_gene: NA; j_gene: TRBJ2-3; v_gene: TRBV12-3/TRBV12-4; CDR3nt: TGTGCCAGCAGTTTAGACCAGGGGGATACGCAGTATTTT; CDR3aa: CASSLDQGDTQYF
abundance: few; len: 13; d_gene: NA; j_gene: TRBJ2-1; v_gene: TRBV18; CDR3nt: TGTGCCAGCTCACCACCGTCAGCCAATGAGCAGTTCTTC; CDR3aa: CASSPPSANEQFF
abundance: many; len: 14; d_gene: TRBD1; j_gene: TRBJ2-3; v_gene: TRBV28; CDR3nt: TGTGCCAGCAGCGGGACAGAAAACACAGATACGCAGTATTTT; CDR3aa: CASSGTENTDTQYF
abundance: NA; len: 17; d_gene: TRBD2; j_gene: TRBJ2-3; v_gene: TRBV5-1; CDR3nt: TGCGCCAGCAGCTTGGGCCACGCGCGGGGGAGCACAGATACGCAGTATTTT; CDR3aa: CASSLGHARGSTDTQYF
abundance: many; len: 13; d_gene: TRBD1; j_gene: TRBJ2-5; v_gene: TRBV10-3; CDR3nt: TGTGCCATCAGCGGGACAGGGTCGGAGACCCAGTACTTC; CDR3aa: CAISGTGSETQYF
abundance: many; len: 12; d_gene: NA; j_gene: TRBJ2-1; v_gene: TRBV29-1; CDR3nt: TGCAGCAGTCGGACAGACTACAATGAGCAGTTCTTC; CDR3aa: CSSRTDYNEQFF
abundance: few; len: 14; d_gene: NA; j_gene: TRBJ2-7; v_gene: TRBV6-6; CDR3nt: TGTGCCAGCACCCTCAGCTCCCAAGGGCACGAGCAGTACTTC; CDR3aa: CASTLSSQGHEQYF
abundance: NA; len: 14; d_gene: NA; j_gene: TRBJ2-5; v_gene: TRBV11-2; CDR3nt: TGTGCCAGCAGCTTAGAGGCGTGGCAAGAGACCCAGTACTTC; CDR3aa: CASSLEAWQETQYF
abundance: many; len: 14; d_gene: TRBD2; j_gene: TRBJ2-4; v_gene: TRBV28; CDR3nt: TGTGCCAGCAACCCGGGGGGATCCAAAAACATTCAGTACTTC; CDR3aa: CASNPGGSKNIQYF
abundance: NA; len: 14; d_gene: NA; j_gene: TRBJ1-6; v_gene: TRBV10-3; CDR3nt: TGTGCCATCTGGGATTCAGTTACGGATTCACCCCTCCACTTT; CDR3aa: CAIWDSVTDSPLHF
abundance: few; len: 17; d_gene: NA; j_gene: TRBJ2-6; v_gene: TRBV27; CDR3nt: TGTGCCAGCAGCCGGAGAGGGGTGTCGTCTGGGGCCAACGTCCTGACTTTC; CDR3aa: CASSRRGVSSGANVLTF
abundance: NA; len: 17; d_gene: TRBD1; j_gene: TRBJ1-2; v_gene: TRBV7-8; CDR3nt: TGTGCCAGCAGCCCCCGGACAGGGGGATCCGCCCACTATGGCTACACCTTC; CDR3aa: CASSPRTGGSAHYGYTF
abundance: NA; len: 16; d_gene: TRBD2; j_gene: TRBJ2-3; v_gene: TRBV5-4; CDR3nt: TGTGCCAGCAGCTTGTTTAGCGGGACTAGCACAGATACGCAGTATTTT; CDR3aa: CASSLFSGTSTDTQYF
abundance: NA; len: 13; d_gene: NA; j_gene: TRBJ1-2; v_gene: TRBV24-1; CDR3nt: TGTGCCACCAGTGATTTAACTAAGGATGGCTACACCTTC; CDR3aa: CATSDLTKDGYTF
abundance: many; len: 12; d_gene: TRBD2; j_gene: TRBJ2-1; v_gene: TRBV5-4; CDR3nt: TGTGCCAGCAGCCAAAGCGGGGATGAGCAGTTCTTC; CDR3aa: CASSQSGDEQFF
abundance: few; len: 16; d_gene: NA; j_gene: TRBJ1-6; v_gene: TRBV5-1; CDR3nt: TGCGCCAGCAGCTTGGATAGCGCAGGTTCGAGGTCACCCCTCCACTTT; CDR3aa: CASSLDSAGSRSPLHF
abundance: few; len: 20; d_gene: TRBD2; j_gene: TRBJ2-7; v_gene: TRBV4-1; CDR3nt: TGCGCCAGCAGCCAAGAGCCCCCCGCTAGCGGGGGGGCGTGGTCCTACGAGCAGTACTTC; CDR3aa: CASSQEPPASGGAWSYEQYF
abundance: NA; len: 13; d_gene: TRBD1; j_gene: TRBJ1-6; v_gene: TRBV5-4; CDR3nt: TGTGCCACCGCGCAGGGGGCGAATTCACCCCTCCACTTT; CDR3aa: CATAQGANSPLHF
abundance: many; len: 15; d_gene: NA; j_gene: TRBJ2-5; v_gene: TRBV6-1; CDR3nt: TGTGCCAGCAGTGAAGGGACACACAAAACTGAGACCCAGTACTTC; CDR3aa: CASSEGTHKTETQYF
abundance: many; len: 13; d_gene: NA; j_gene: TRBJ2-1; v_gene: TRBV7-3; CDR3nt: TGTGCCAGCAGCGAGCAGGGTCCGGGTGAGCAGTTCTTC; CDR3aa: CASSEQGPGEQFF
abundance: NA; len: 14; d_gene: NA; j_gene: TRBJ1-1; v_gene: TRBV11-2; CDR3nt: TGTGCCAGCAGCTTTGCGGACAGTTACACTGAAGCTTTCTTT; CDR3aa: CASSFADSYTEAFF
abundance: NA; len: 17; d_gene: TRBD1; j_gene: TRBJ2-6; v_gene: TRBV10-3; CDR3nt: TGTGCCATCAGTGAGCCGGGACAGGGAGCTGGGGCCAACGTCCTGACTTTC; CDR3aa: CAISEPGQGAGANVLTF
abundance: NA; len: 15; d_gene: NA; j_gene: TRBJ1-1; v_gene: TRBV12-3/TRBV12-4; CDR3nt: TGTGCCAGCAGGTCAAGTCGAACCGGGAACACTGAAGCTTTCTTT; CDR3aa: CASRSSRTGNTEAFF
abundance: few; len: 15; d_gene: NA; j_gene: TRBJ2-5; v_gene: TRBV4-2; CDR3nt: TGTGCCAGCAGCCAAGATCGCGCCTCGGGAGAGACCCAGTACTTC; CDR3aa: CASSQDRASGETQYF
abundance: NA; len: 14; d_gene: NA; j_gene: TRBJ1-6; v_gene: TRBV7-8; CDR3nt: TGTGCCAGCAGCTTAGTTAGGGGGGATTCACCCCTCCACTTT; CDR3aa: CASSLVRGDSPLHF
abundance: NA; len: 17; d_gene: TRBD1; j_gene: TRBJ1-3; v_gene: TRBV5-6; CDR3nt: TGTGCCAGCAGCTTCCGGACAGGGGGCTACTCTGGAAACACCATATATTTT; CDR3aa: CASSFRTGGYSGNTIYF
abundance: many; len: 15; d_gene: NA; j_gene: TRBJ2-5; v_gene: TRBV25-1; CDR3nt: TGTGCCAGCAGTGAAATCGGGGCCACTAAAGAGACCCAGTACTTC; CDR3aa: CASSEIGATKETQYF
abundance: NA; len: 16; d_gene: NA; j_gene: TRBJ1-6; v_gene: TRBV5-4; CDR3nt: TGTGCCAGCAGCTTGAGTCGGGGCTCGGATAATTCACCCCTCCACTTT; CDR3aa: CASSLSRGSDNSPLHF
abundance: NA; len: 16; d_gene: NA; j_gene: TRBJ2-3; v_gene: TRBV11-2; CDR3nt: TGTGCCAGCAGCTACCAAGGGCAGGAGCGACAAGATACGCAGTATTTT; CDR3aa: CASSYQGQERQDTQYF
abundance: many; len: 12; d_gene: NA; j_gene: TRBJ1-2; v_gene: TRBV12-3/TRBV12-4; CDR3nt: TGTGCCAGCAGCCCCATGGGGGTTGGCTACACCTTC; CDR3aa: CASSPMGVGYTF
abundance: many; len: 14; d_gene: TRBD2; j_gene: TRBJ2-7; v_gene: TRBV18; CDR3nt: TGTGCCAGCTCCCCTAGCGGGGGGGCGGACGAGCAGTACTTC; CDR3aa: CASSPSGGADEQYF
abundance: few; len: 13; d_gene: NA; j_gene: TRBJ2-3; v_gene: TRBV7-3; CDR3nt: TGTGCCAGCAGCTTAACAGAGAGCGATACGCAGTATTTT; CDR3aa: CASSLTESDTQYF
abundance: few; len: 15; d_gene: TRBD1; j_gene: TRBJ2-3; v_gene: TRBV5-1; CDR3nt: TGCGCCAGCAGCTACTGGACAGGGGGCCATGTTACGCAGTATTTT; CDR3aa: CASSYWTGGHVTQYF
abundance: many; len: 12; d_gene: NA; j_gene: TRBJ2-1; v_gene: TRBV4-1; CDR3nt: TGCGCCAGCAGCCAGGTCTCCAATGAGCAGTTCTTC; CDR3aa: CASSQVSNEQFF
abundance: many; len: 13; d_gene: NA; j_gene: TRBJ1-2; v_gene: TRBV5-6; CDR3nt: TGTGCCAGCAGCTTGGCCGCGATTTATGGCTACACCTTC; CDR3aa: CASSLAAIYGYTF
abundance: many; len: 13; d_gene: NA; j_gene: TRBJ1-6; v_gene: TRBV7-9; CDR3nt: TGTGCCAGCAGCTTAGATTACACTTCACCCCTCCACTTT; CDR3aa: CASSLDYTSPLHF